This is a list of T cell receptor beta chains from one sample in a study of shared clonotypes between healthy human individuals. The table came from immunoSEQ multiplex PCR; TCRdb's copy has only in-frame clones and leaves some out. The table includes about a million clones, approximately 80% detected once. The material sequenced was memory CD4+ T cells from PBMCs. The source is a man aged 18 to 35 in good health. Some clones in this sample may be carry-over from other donors' samples. The CDR3 runs from the conserved cysteine through the conserved F or W. The D gene is left open where the match is weak. Clone sizes are given selectively: once, few, many, or a class where the clone is expanded.

clone size,D gene,V gene,J gene,CDR3 DNA,CDR3 protein
NA,TRBD2,TRBV7-2,TRBJ2-1,TGTGCCAGCAGCCCTGGGACTAGCGGGAGCAATGAGCAGTTCTTC,CASSPGTSGSNEQFF
NA,NA,TRBV28,TRBJ2-7,TGTGCCAGCGGGCCCCCAGGGTCTCCCACCTACGAGCAGTACTTC,CASGPPGSPTYEQYF
NA,TRBD1,TRBV14,TRBJ2-2,TGTGCCAGCAGCCACATACCACAGGGGACCCGGGGGGAGCTGTTTTTT,CASSHIPQGTRGELFF
NA,NA,TRBV19,TRBJ2-3,TGTGCCAGTAGTATTTCCGGGGGCACAGATACGCAGTATTTT,CASSISGGTDTQYF
NA,TRBD2,TRBV5-1,TRBJ2-7,TGCGCCAGCAGCTTGTTCGCAGCGGGGTACGAGCAGTACTTC,CASSLFAAGYEQYF
few,NA,TRBV9,TRBJ1-2,TGTGCCAGCAGCGTAACTCCGGGTTCCTTCCACTATGGCTACACCTTC,CASSVTPGSFHYGYTF
NA,NA,TRBV7-9,TRBJ2-3,TGTGCCAGCAACAGTAACGAAGATACGCAGTATTTT,CASNSNEDTQYF
many,TRBD1,TRBV29-1,TRBJ1-2,TGCAGCGTGAGACAGGGAGAAAACTATGGCTACACCTTC,CSVRQGENYGYTF
NA,NA,TRBV7-8,TRBJ2-7,TGTGCCAGCAGCTCCTACTACGAGCAGTACTTC,CASSSYYEQYF
NA,TRBD2,TRBV7-9,TRBJ2-7,TGTGCCAGCAGCTTAGACTGGGCTAGCGGGAGATACTACGAGCAGTACTTC,CASSLDWASGRYYEQYF
NA,NA,TRBV15,TRBJ2-7,TGTGCCACCAGCGCCCTTAGGGGGGGCCACGAAGCCTACGAGCAGTACTTC,CATSALRGGHEAYEQYF
NA,TRBD1,TRBV5-4,TRBJ2-7,TGTGCCAGCAGGTCGGGACAGGGGGCCTTCTACGAGCAGTACTTC,CASRSGQGAFYEQYF
NA,TRBD1,TRBV28,TRBJ2-3,TGTGCCAGCAGTGCGCCGACAGGGGGCACAGATACGCAGTATTTT,CASSAPTGGTDTQYF
NA,NA,TRBV14,TRBJ2-3,TGTGCCAGCAGCCAAGATAGGACAGATACGCAGTATTTT,CASSQDRTDTQYF
NA,TRBD1,TRBV9,TRBJ2-5,TGTGCCAGCAGCGTAGCCGGGACAGGGGAAGAGACCCAGTACTTC,CASSVAGTGEETQYF
many,TRBD1,TRBV6-6,TRBJ2-7,TGTGCCAGCAGTACCTACAGGGGTGGGTCCTACGAGCAGTACTTC,CASSTYRGGSYEQYF
NA,TRBD1,TRBV28,TRBJ1-2,TGTGCCAGCAGACCCGACGACAGGGGAGGATTTGGCTACACCTTC,CASRPDDRGGFGYTF
NA,TRBD1,TRBV5-4,TRBJ1-2,TGTGCCAGCAGCTCAGGGGGGGACAGGGGCATTTTTAACTATGGCTACACCTTC,CASSSGGDRGIFNYGYTF
once,NA,TRBV6-1,TRBJ2-1,TGTGCCAGCAGTGACACGACAGGATCCTCCTACAATGAGCAGTTCTTC,CASSDTTGSSYNEQFF
NA,NA,TRBV6-1,TRBJ2-7,TGTGCCAGCAGTGGAGAAGGATACCCTACGTACGAGCAGTACTTC,CASSGEGYPTYEQYF
NA,TRBD1,TRBV2,TRBJ1-5,TGTGCCAGCAGTGAGCTAGGACAGGACCTCATGCCCCAGCATTTT,CASSELGQDLMPQHF
NA,NA,TRBV7-9,TRBJ1-4,TGTGCCAGCACCAAATCCTCGGGGGTAACTGAAAAACTGTTTTTT,CASTKSSGVTEKLFF
NA,TRBD1,TRBV27,TRBJ2-6,TGTGCCAGCAGGGCCGGGACAGGACTCTCTGGGGCCAACGTCCTGACTTTC,CASRAGTGLSGANVLTF
NA,NA,TRBV7-3,TRBJ2-7,TGTGCCAGCAGCCCAGGTAATGGTCCCTACGAGCAGTACTTC,CASSPGNGPYEQYF
few,NA,TRBV18,TRBJ1-1,TGTGCCAGCTCACCGATAGTCATGAACACTGAAGCTTTCTTT,CASSPIVMNTEAFF
once,NA,TRBV18,TRBJ1-1,TGTGCCAGCTCACCACAATGGAACACTGAAGCTTTCTTT,CASSPQWNTEAFF
NA,NA,TRBV6-6,TRBJ2-5,TGTGCCAGCAGGTACAGGTCCCAAGAGACCCAGTACTTC,CASRYRSQETQYF
NA,NA,TRBV2,TRBJ1-5,TGTGCCAGCCGGGAGGGCATGGATCAGCCCCAGCATTTT,CASREGMDQPQHF
NA,NA,TRBV28,TRBJ2-7,TGTGCCAGCAATTTAACCGGGGCCGAGCAGTACTTC,CASNLTGAEQYF
NA,NA,TRBV28,TRBJ2-2,TGTGCCAGCAGTATTCAAACCGGGGAGCTGTTTTTT,CASSIQTGELFF
NA,TRBD2,TRBV18,TRBJ2-7,TGTGCCAGCTCACCACCAGGGAGGGAGGCCTACGAGCAGTACTTC,CASSPPGREAYEQYF
few,TRBD1,TRBV5-1,TRBJ1-6,TGCGCCAGCAGCCCGGGACAGAGTAATTCACCCCTCCACTTT,CASSPGQSNSPLHF
NA,TRBD1,TRBV5-6,TRBJ2-4,TGTGCCAGCAGACGGACAGGGTTAGGAAACATTCAGTACTTC,CASRRTGLGNIQYF
NA,NA,TRBV2,TRBJ2-1,TGTGCCAGCGTCATGGCAGGGAGCTCCTACAATGAGCAGTTCTTC,CASVMAGSSYNEQFF
many,NA,TRBV9,TRBJ2-2,TGTGCCAGCAGCGTAGGGATTTACACCGGGGAGCTGTTTTTT,CASSVGIYTGELFF
few,NA,TRBV6-5,TRBJ2-5,TGTGCCAGCACCCCCCCAGGGGGGAAAGAGACCCAGTACTTC,CASTPPGGKETQYF
NA,NA,TRBV20-1,TRBJ1-1,TGCAGTGCTAGAGATTCAGCTTTCTTT,CSARDSAFF
NA,NA,TRBV28,TRBJ1-2,TGTGCCAGCAGGACACTACCCGGGCACTATGGCTACACCTTC,CASRTLPGHYGYTF
NA,TRBD1,TRBV6-1,TRBJ2-5,TGTGCCAGCAGTACCCGGACAGGCCCGCAAGAGACCCAGTACTTC,CASSTRTGPQETQYF
NA,TRBD2,TRBV9,TRBJ2-2,TGTGCCAGCAGCGTTCTTGGACTAGCGGGAGTTAGGGAGCTGTTTTTT,CASSVLGLAGVRELFF
few,NA,TRBV2,TRBJ1-5,TGTGCCAGCAGTGACAGGGCTAGCAATCAGCCCCAGCATTTT,CASSDRASNQPQHF
NA,NA,TRBV30,TRBJ1-5,TGTGCCTGGAGTGCCGTGTATAGCAATCAGCCCCAGCATTTT,CAWSAVYSNQPQHF
NA,TRBD2,TRBV5-1,TRBJ2-5,TGCGCCAGCAGCGCCTGGACTAGCTCCCCGGGGGAGACCCAGTACTTC,CASSAWTSSPGETQYF
NA,NA,TRBV7-2,TRBJ2-7,TGTGCCAGCAGCTACCGCACCCAGGGGCTAAGCTCCTACGAGCAGTACTTC,CASSYRTQGLSSYEQYF
many,NA,TRBV19,TRBJ2-1,TGTGCCAGTAGTATACAGGCCTCTCCCTACAATGAGCAGTTCTTC,CASSIQASPYNEQFF